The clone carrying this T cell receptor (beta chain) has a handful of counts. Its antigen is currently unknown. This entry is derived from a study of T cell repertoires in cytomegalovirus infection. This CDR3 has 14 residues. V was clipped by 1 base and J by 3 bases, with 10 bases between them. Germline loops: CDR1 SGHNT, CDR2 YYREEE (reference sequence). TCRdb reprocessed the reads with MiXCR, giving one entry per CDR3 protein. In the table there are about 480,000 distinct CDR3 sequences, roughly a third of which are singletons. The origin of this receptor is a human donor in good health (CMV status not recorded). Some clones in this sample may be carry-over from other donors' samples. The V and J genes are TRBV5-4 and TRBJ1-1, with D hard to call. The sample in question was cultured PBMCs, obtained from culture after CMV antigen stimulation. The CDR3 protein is CASSLLGRDTEAFF. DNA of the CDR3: TGTGCCAGCAGCTTGTTAGGGCGAGACACTGAAGCTTTCTTT.